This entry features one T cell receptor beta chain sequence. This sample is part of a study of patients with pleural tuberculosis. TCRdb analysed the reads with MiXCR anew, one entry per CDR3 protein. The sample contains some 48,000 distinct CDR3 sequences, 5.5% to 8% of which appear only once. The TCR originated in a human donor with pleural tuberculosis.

CDR3 in amino acids: CASSFQGQGSNQPQHF. For the CDR3, the DNA is TGTGCCAGCAGCTTTCAGGGACAGGGCTCAAATCAGCCCCAGCATTTT. The genes are TRBV7-6 and TRBJ1-5; TRBD1 matches 9 bases. Germline assignment: CDR1 SGHVS and CDR2 FNYEAQ. The CDR3 spans 16 residues. V dropped 3 bases and J dropped 4; count of bases not matched to a gene: 7.